This TCR beta chain was observed in a study of cytomegalovirus exposure and HLA in healthy donors. In nominal health when sampled, donors likely had unrecorded immune exposures nonetheless. The PCR employed 60 Vbeta primers together with 13 Jbeta primers. TCRdb keeps only in-frame clones here, not all; method: immunoSEQ multiplex PCR. The data hold 150,000 or so clones, with 82% observed a single time. Notes on this clone: Its target is unknown.

Study-level findings and limits: Specificity for CMV antigens was confirmed in vitro for three of the CMV-associated chains. Reportedly, fewer N-insertions than the roughly 600-donor mean appeared in an Asian-associated ancestry cluster in a later analysis.

The ends lost 5 bases at V and 9 bases at J; junction bases unmatched: 15. The length of the CDR3 is 16 residues. The germline V gene has CDR1 SGHAT and CDR2 FQNNGV. Sequencing was done on a sample of PBMCs. The V gene is TRBV11-2, the J gene TRBJ2-1, with 8 positions matching TRBD2. The sequence derives from a male donor in good health and CMV-seronegative. CDR3 amino acids: CASSRVLAGPSGEQFF. The DNA for the CDR3 is TGTGCCAGCAGCCGCGTCCTAGCGGGCCCCTCGGGTGAGCAGTTCTTC.